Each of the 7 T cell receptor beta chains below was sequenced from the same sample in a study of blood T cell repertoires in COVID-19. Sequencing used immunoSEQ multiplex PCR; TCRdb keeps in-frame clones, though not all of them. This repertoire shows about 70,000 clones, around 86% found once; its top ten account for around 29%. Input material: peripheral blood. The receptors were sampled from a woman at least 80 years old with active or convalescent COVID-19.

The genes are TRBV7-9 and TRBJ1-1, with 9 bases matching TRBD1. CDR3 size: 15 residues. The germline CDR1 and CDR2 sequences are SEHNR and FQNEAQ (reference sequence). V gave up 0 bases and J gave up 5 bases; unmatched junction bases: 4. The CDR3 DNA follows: TGTGCCAGCAGCTTAGCGTACAGGGGGCGTACTGAAGCTTTCTTT. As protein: CASSLAYRGRTEAFF.

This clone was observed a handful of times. DNA of the CDR3: TGCGCCAGCAGCCGGGGGCATAGCAATCAGCCCCAGCATTTT. Translation: CASSRGHSNQPQHF. The chain is built from TRBV4-3 and TRBJ1-5; D may be TRBD1 (6 bases). Germline V gene data show CDR1 as LGHNA and CDR2 as YSLEER. V was shortened by 4 bases and J by 0 bases, with 7 bases between the two germline ends. The CDR3 runs to 14 residues.

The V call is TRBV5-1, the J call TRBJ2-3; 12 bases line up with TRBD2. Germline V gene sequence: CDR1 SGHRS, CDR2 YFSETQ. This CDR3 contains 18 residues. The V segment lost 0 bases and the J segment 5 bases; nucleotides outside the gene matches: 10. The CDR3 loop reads CASSLARTSGEVGDTQYF. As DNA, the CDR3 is TGCGCCAGCAGCTTGGCCAGGACTAGCGGGGAGGTAGGAGATACGCAGTATTTT.

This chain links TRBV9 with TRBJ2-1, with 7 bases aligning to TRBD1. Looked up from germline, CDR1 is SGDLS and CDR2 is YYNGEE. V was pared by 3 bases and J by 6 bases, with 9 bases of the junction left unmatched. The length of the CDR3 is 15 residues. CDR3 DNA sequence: TGTGCCAGCAGCGGGACAGGTACAGCCTCCAATGAGCAGTTCTTC. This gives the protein CASSGTGTASNEQFF.

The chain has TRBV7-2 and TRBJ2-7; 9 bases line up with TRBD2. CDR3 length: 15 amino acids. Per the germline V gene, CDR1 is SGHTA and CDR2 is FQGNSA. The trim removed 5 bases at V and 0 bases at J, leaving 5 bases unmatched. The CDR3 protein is CASSPSGGHSYEQYF. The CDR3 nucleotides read TGTGCCAGCAGCCCCAGCGGGGGGCACTCCTACGAGCAGTACTTC. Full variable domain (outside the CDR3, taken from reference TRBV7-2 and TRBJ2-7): GAGVSQSPSNKVTEKGKDVELRCDPISGHTALYWYRQSLGQGLEFLIYFQGNSAPDKSGLPSDRFSAERTGGSVSTLTIQRTQQEDSAVYLCASSPSGGHSYEQYFGPGTRLTVT.

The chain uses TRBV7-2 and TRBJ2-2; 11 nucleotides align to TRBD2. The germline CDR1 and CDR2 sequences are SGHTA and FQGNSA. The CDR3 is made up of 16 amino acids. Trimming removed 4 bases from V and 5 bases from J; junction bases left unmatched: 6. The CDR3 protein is CASSSTSGAPTGELFF. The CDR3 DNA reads TGTGCCAGCAGCTCGACTAGCGGGGCGCCTACCGGGGAGCTGTTTTTT.

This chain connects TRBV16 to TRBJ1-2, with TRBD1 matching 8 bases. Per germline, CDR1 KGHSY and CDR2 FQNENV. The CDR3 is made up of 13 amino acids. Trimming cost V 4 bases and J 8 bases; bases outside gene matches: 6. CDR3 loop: CASSLDREGGYTF. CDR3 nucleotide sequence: TGTGCCAGCAGCCTGGACAGGGAGGGAGGCTACACCTTC.